One and the same sample provided the 7 T cell receptor beta chains below, sequenced in a study of beta chain features in type 1 diabetes. Study results and caveats: Across all four CD4+ subsets, people with type 1 diabetes showed modestly shorter TCRB CDR3s.

The antigens of these receptors remain unknown. Expressed TCRB transcripts were sequenced, since all the RNA that had been isolated was reverse transcribed. Measured with immunoSEQ multiplex PCR; TCRdb has only the in-frame clones, and not every one. Here the sample spans about 160,000 clones, 7.8% being singletons. Specimen: central memory CD4+ T cells from blood. Every receptor here comes from a woman in her 40s with type 1 diabetes.

The chain is built from TRBV19 and TRBJ1-2, with TRBD1 identical over 9 bases. CDR3 length: 14 amino acids. CDR1 and CDR2 (germline): LNHDA, SQIVND (reference sequence). Trimming removed 4 bases from V and 10 bases from J; junction bases left unmatched: 10. The DNA of the CDR3 is TGTGCCAGTAGTAGGACAGGGGAACGGCTAGTCTACACCTTC. It yields the protein CASSRTGERLVYTF.

The chain joins TRBV9 to TRBJ1-5; D possibly corresponds to TRBD1 (6 bases). Germline CDR1 is SGDLS and CDR2 is YYNGEE. This CDR3 has 13 amino acids. Trimming cost V 0 bases and J 11 bases, with 12 bases left between them. The chain's CDR3 is CASSVAPGAAQHF. CDR3 nucleotide sequence: TGTGCCAGCAGCGTAGCTCCAGGGGCAGCCCAGCATTTT. Combining the CDR3 with reference TRBV9 and TRBJ1-5 gives the whole variable domain DSGVTQTPKHLITATGQRVTLRCSPRSGDLSVYWYQQSLDQGLQFLIQYYNGEERAKGNILERFSAQQFPDLHSELNLSSLELGDSALYFCASSVAPGAAQHFGDGTRLSIL.

The rearrangement uses TRBV2 and TRBJ1-6, with 10 bases fitting TRBD1. V lost 5 bases, J lost 6 bases, and 4 bases stayed unmatched. This CDR3 is built from 15 residues. The germline V gene has CDR1 SNHLY and CDR2 FYNNEI. This CDR3 is CASSFRDRGNSPLHF. CDR3 in DNA: TGTGCCAGCAGTTTCCGGGACAGGGGTAATTCACCCCTCCACTTT. Using reference TRBV2 and TRBJ1-6 for the parts outside the CDR3, the full variable domain is EPEVTQTPSHQVTQMGQEVILRCVPISNHLYFYWYRQILGQKVEFLVSFYNNEISEKSEIFDDQFSVERPDGSNFTLKIRSTKLEDSAMYFCASSFRDRGNSPLHFGNGTRLTVT.

This clone was observed a few times. V usage is TRBV5-1 and J usage is TRBJ1-1; weak D call: TRBD1 (5 bases). V lost 3 bases and J 1 base, leaving 16 bases between the germline ends. Germline V gives CDR1 SGHRS, CDR2 YFSETQ. The CDR3 runs to 16 residues. In DNA form, the CDR3 reads TGCGCCAGCAGCTCAAGGGGAGGCGGAGGGAACACTGAAGCTTTCTTT. Translating it yields CASSSRGGGGNTEAFF. Using reference TRBV5-1 and TRBJ1-1 for the parts outside the CDR3, the full variable domain is KAGVTQTPRYLIKTRGQQVTLSCSPISGHRSVSWYQQTPGQGLQFLFEYFSETQRNKGNFPGRFSGRQFSNSRSEMNVSTLELGDSALYLCASSSRGGGGNTEAFFGQGTRLTVV.

The V and J genes are TRBV7-2 and TRBJ2-1; TRBD2 agrees at 14 bases. V dropped 6 bases and J dropped 9; count of bases not matched to a gene: 7. The CDR3 consists of 15 residues. CDR1 is SGHTA, CDR2 FQGNSA, per germline. CDR3 region: CASRSRLAGGGEQFF. CDR3 coding DNA: TGTGCCAGCAGGTCAAGACTAGCGGGGGGGGGTGAGCAGTTCTTC.

This clone was observed many times. The chain joins TRBV19 to TRBJ1-5; D might be TRBD1 (5 bases). This CDR3 has 14 amino acids. Deletions cut 3 bases from V and 7 bases from J, with 13 bases between. Germline V gene data show CDR1 as LNHDA and CDR2 as SQIVND (reference sequence). DNA of the CDR3: TGTGCCAGTAGTATCAAGGGGTTTGGACAGCCCCAGCATTTT. It translates to CASSIKGFGQPQHF.

This clone was found a few times. This chain uses TRBV18 with TRBJ2-3, with TRBD2 identical over 7 bases. The V segment lost 4 bases and the J segment 2 bases; nucleotides outside the gene matches: 6. CDR1 and CDR2 from the germline V gene are KGHSH and LQKENI. The CDR3 is made up of 15 amino acids. This CDR3 is CASSLGGSLTDTQYF. In DNA form, the CDR3 reads TGTGCCAGCTCACTCGGGGGGAGCCTCACAGATACGCAGTATTTT.